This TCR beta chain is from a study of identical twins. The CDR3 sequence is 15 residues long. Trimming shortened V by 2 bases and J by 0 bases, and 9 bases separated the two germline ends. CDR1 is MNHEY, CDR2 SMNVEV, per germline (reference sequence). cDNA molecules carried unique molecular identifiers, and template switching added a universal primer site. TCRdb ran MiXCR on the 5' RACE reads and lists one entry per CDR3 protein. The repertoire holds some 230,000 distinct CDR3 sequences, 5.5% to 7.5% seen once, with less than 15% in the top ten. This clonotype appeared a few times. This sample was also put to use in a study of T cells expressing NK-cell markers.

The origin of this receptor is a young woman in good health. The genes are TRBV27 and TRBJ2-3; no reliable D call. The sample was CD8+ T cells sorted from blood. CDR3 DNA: TGTGCCAGCAGTTTAATCCTGGGAAGCACAGATACGCAGTATTTT. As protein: CASSLILGSTDTQYF.